This T cell receptor (beta chain) was sequenced in a study of blood T cell repertoires in COVID-19. Across the whole study: T cells, B-cell-depleted T cells, or PBMCs supplied cDNA or gDNA.

Assay: immunoSEQ multiplex PCR; the TCRdb copy retains only in-frame clones and omits some. The table includes over 60,000 clones, around 87% detected once. This clone was detected only once. Losses at the gene ends were 11 bases for V and 4 bases for J; bases not matched to a gene: 12. This CDR3 has 14 amino acids. Germline V CDR1 and CDR2: ENHRY, SYGVKD. This TCR was sampled from a man in his 70s with acute or convalescent COVID-19. Sequences were obtained from peripheral blood. The V call is TRBV10-3, the J call TRBJ2-5; 8 bases line up with TRBD2. The CDR3 DNA follows: TGTGCCTCTCGGGAGGGGGGTGGAGGAGAGACCCAGTACTTC. Residues: CASREGGGGETQYF.